The source of this T cell receptor (beta chain) is a study of blood T cell repertoires in COVID-19. The overall study: COVID-19 samples, acute and convalescent, were from the United States, Italy and Spain. T cells, B-cell-depleted T cells, or PBMCs supplied cDNA or gDNA.

Some clones are missing from TCRdb's copy, which holds only in-frame ones; the method was immunoSEQ multiplex PCR. The sample includes 380,000 or so clones, roughly 90% of them seen just once. This receptor was taken from a man aged 40-49 years with acute or convalescent COVID-19. The sample taken for sequencing was peripheral blood.

CDR3 DNA: TGTGCCAGCAGTTTATGGGATCAGGGTGGCTACACCTTC. Its translation: CASSLWDQGGYTF. The chain uses TRBV28 and TRBJ1-2; D possibly corresponds to TRBD1 (5 bases). Germline values: CDR1 MDHEN, CDR2 SYDVKM. With 0 bases removed from V and 7 bases from J, the gap between germline ends came to 9 bases. This CDR3 has 13 amino acids.